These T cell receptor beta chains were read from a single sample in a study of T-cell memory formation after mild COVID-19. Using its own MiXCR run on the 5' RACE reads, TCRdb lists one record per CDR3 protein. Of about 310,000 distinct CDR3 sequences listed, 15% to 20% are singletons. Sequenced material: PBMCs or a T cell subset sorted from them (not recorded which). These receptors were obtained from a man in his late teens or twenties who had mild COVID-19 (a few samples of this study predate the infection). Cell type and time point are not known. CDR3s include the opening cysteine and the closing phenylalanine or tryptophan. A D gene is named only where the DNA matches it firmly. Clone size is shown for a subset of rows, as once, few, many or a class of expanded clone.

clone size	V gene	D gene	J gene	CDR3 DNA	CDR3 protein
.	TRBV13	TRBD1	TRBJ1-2	TGTGCCAGCAGCTGGGACAGGGGTAACTATGGCTACACCTTC	CASSWDRGNYGYTF
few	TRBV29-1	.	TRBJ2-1	TGCAGCGCAGAGAGCCTCAAGGACGTATCCTACAATGAGCAGTTCTTC	CSAESLKDVSYNEQFF
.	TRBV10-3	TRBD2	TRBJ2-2	TGTGCCATCAGGACGGGCGGGGGGTACACCGGGGAGCTGTTTTTT	CAIRTGGGYTGELFF
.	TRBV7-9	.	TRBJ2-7	TGTGCCAGCGGGGGATTCTACGAGCAGTACTTC	CASGGFYEQYF
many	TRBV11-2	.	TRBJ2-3	TGTGCCAGCAGCTTAGATCGGCGAAATACGCAGTATTTT	CASSLDRRNTQYF
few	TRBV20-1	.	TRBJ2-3	TGCAGTGCTGGACCCGGCACAACTAAGTATTTT	CSAGPGTTKYF
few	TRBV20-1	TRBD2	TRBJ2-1	TGCAGTTTACCGCGGGGGGCCTCCGGTGAGCAGTTCTTC	CSLPRGASGEQFF
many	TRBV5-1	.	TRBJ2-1	TGCGCCAGCAGCCCCTCCCGTAGGGGCGATGAGCAGTTCTTC	CASSPSRRGDEQFF
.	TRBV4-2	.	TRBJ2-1	TGTGCCAGCAGCCAAGACGGGGCCACGAGCTCCTACAATGAGCAGTTCTTC	CASSQDGATSSYNEQFF
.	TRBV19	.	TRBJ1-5	TGTGCCAGTAGAGGGGGACTGACTAGCGATTGGCCCCAGCATTTT	CASRGGLTSDWPQHF
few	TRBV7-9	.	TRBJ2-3	TGTGCCAGCAGCTTAGCGGATTTCGGCACAGATACGCAGTATTTT	CASSLADFGTDTQYF
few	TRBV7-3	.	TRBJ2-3	TGTGCCAGCAGTCCCGGAGGGCTTCCCCGTCAGGCAGATACGCAGTATTTT	CASSPGGLPRQADTQYF
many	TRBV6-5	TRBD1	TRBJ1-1	TGTGCCAGCAGTTACTCGGGACAGGGACCGACTGAAGCTTTCTTT	CASSYSGQGPTEAFF
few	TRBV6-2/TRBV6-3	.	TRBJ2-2	TGTGCCAGCAGCTGGACCAACACCGGGGAGCTGTTTTTT	CASSWTNTGELFF